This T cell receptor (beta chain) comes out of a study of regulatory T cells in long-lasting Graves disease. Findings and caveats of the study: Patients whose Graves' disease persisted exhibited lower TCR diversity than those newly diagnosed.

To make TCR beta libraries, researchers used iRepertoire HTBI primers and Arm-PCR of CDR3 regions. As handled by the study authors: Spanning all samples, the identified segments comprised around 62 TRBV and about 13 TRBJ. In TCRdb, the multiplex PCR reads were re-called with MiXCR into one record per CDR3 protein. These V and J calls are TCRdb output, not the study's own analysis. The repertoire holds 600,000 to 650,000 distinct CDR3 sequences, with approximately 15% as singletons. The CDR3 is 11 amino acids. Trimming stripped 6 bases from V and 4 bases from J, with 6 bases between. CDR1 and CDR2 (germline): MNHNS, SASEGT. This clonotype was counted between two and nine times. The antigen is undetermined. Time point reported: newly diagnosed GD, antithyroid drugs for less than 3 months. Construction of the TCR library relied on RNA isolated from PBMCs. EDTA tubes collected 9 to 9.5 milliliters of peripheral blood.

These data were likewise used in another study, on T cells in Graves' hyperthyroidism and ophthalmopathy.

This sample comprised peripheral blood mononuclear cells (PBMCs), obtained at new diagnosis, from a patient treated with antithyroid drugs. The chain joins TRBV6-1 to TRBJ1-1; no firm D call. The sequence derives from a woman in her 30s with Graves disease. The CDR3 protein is CASRLSTEAFF. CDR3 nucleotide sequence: TGTGCCAGCAGGCTGAGCACTGAAGCTTTCTTT.